This TCR beta chain emerged from a study of beta chain features in type 1 diabetes. Study context: When patients were set against healthy donors, age, gender and cell yields were similar. Study-wide results and limits: The influence of HLA type on TCRB rearrangement stayed undetermined. VDJ junctions in type 1 diabetes patients carried more deletions and fewer insertions.

As regards this clone: Its antigen is currently unknown.

Sorting that relied on CD45RO/CCR7/CD25/CD127/CD95/CD27 yielded CD4+ naive, central memory, regulatory and stem cell-like memory cells. The CDR3 loop spans 15 amino acids. Per germline, CDR1 MNHNY and CDR2 SVGAGI (reference sequence). J gave up 7 bases and V 5 bases, and 5 bases lay outside the gene matches. The entirety of the isolated RNA underwent reverse transcription, so expressed TCRB transcripts were sequenced. Using immunoSEQ multiplex PCR, the repertoire was profiled, and TCRdb retains in-frame clones only, with some absent. This table holds about 140,000 clones, about 7.1% found once. This clonotype was obtained from a woman younger than 45 in good health. The V gene is TRBV6-6, the J gene TRBJ1-6; 10 nucleotides align to TRBD1. Sequenced sample: central memory CD4+ T cells from blood. The CDR3 DNA reads TGTGCCAGCAGTGCCGCGGACAGGGGGAATTCACCCCTCCACTTT. As protein: CASSAADRGNSPLHF.